Each of the 18 T cell receptor beta chains below was sequenced from the same sample in a study of early T cells in non-severe SARS-CoV-2 infection (dated by TCRdb to the early 2020s). Library creation used 5' RACE. The data were produced on a NextSeq 500. TCRdb reworked the public reads: Q25 trimming with fastp, MiXCR clone assembly, productive beta chains retained. Entries are consolidated by CDR3 protein sequence, retaining the most common genes and DNA. Within this sample are 87,000 or so distinct CDR3 sequences, with 9% to 15% of them counted one time only. The ten largest clones capture over 6.5% of the sample. The sequencing sample was made of whole blood. The source of these receptors is an adult who was a healthcare worker with PCR-confirmed SARS-CoV-2 infection or an uninfected control (not recorded which).

This clonotype came up many times. The rearrangement joins TRBV7-9 to TRBJ1-2; D is uncertain. Germline CDR1 is SEHNR and CDR2 is FQNEAQ (reference sequence). The CDR3 consists of 13 residues. V lost 3 bases to trimming and J lost 4 bases, with 9 bases between them. The CDR3 loop is CASSLEGGYGYTF. As DNA, the CDR3 is TGTGCCAGCAGCTTGGAGGGAGGCTATGGCTACACCTTC.

The chain employs TRBV20-1 and TRBJ1-3; possible D gene TRBD1, 6 bases. This CDR3 spans 15 amino acids. Deletions cut 0 bases from V and 4 bases from J, with 13 bases between. Germline values: CDR1 DFQATT, CDR2 SNEGSKA (reference sequence). CDR3 loop: CSARDPQGIGNTIYF. The CDR3 nucleotides are TGCAGTGCTAGAGACCCACAGGGCATAGGAAACACCATATATTTT.

Many counts were recorded for this clonotype. This CDR3 reads CASSQRLAGAYEQYF. In DNA form, the CDR3 reads TGCGCCAGCAGCCAAAGACTAGCGGGAGCCTACGAGCAGTACTTC. The rearrangement links TRBV5-1 to TRBJ2-7, with 12 bases that match TRBD2. The V gene end was trimmed by 4 bases and the J gene end by 2 bases; junction bases not matched to a gene: 4. The CDR3 has 15 amino acids. Germline-derived CDR1 and CDR2 are SGHRS and YFSETQ.

The chain recombines TRBV5-4 with TRBJ2-3; 7 bases are a match to TRBD2. Trimming removed 0 bases from V and 2 bases from J; junction bases left unmatched: 9. The V gene's germline CDR1 is SGHNT and CDR2 YYREEE (reference sequence). The CDR3 runs 17 residues. The CDR3: CASSLGAGAQYTDTQYF. The CDR3 bases are TGTGCCAGCAGCTTGGGGGCGGGAGCGCAGTACACAGATACGCAGTATTTT.

This clonotype was seen a handful of times. The chain combines TRBV6-5 with TRBJ2-3, with D tentatively TRBD2 (6 bases). The germline V gene encodes CDR1 MNHEY and CDR2 SVGAGI. The CDR3 runs 15 residues. The germline V and J ends were trimmed by 4 bases and 4 bases, with 15 bases remaining between them. CDR3 DNA: TGTGCCAGCAGTTTGCGGGAAAATGGTGCAGATACGCAGTATTTT. The encoded protein is CASSLRENGADTQYF.

The chain uses TRBV18 and TRBJ2-7, with D maybe TRBD2 (6 bases). Germline V CDR1 and CDR2: KGHSH, LQKENI. Trimming pared 6 bases from V and 0 bases from J, leaving 9 bases between. The CDR3 runs to 13 residues. The CDR3 region has the DNA TGTGCCAGCTCCGCGGGACTCTCCTACGAGCAGTACTTC. Translation: CASSAGLSYEQYF.

The V call is TRBV2, the J call TRBJ2-3; D remains ambiguous. CDR3 length: 14 amino acids. Trimming removed 7 bases at V and 6 bases at J, with 17 bases between. The germline CDR1 and CDR2 sequences are SNHLY and FYNNEI. CDR3 coding DNA: TGTGCCAGCATTCGGGCCTTACCACCGGATACGCAGTATTTT. Protein: CASIRALPPDTQYF.

The chain links TRBV7-2 to TRBJ2-7; 13 bases agree with TRBD2. Germline loops: CDR1 SGHTA, CDR2 FQGNSA. V trimming: 5 bases; J trimming: 6 bases; junction bases outside the gene matches: 4. This CDR3 region has 14 residues. The DNA for the CDR3 is TGTGCCAGCAGCCCGGGACTAGCGGGAATCGAGCAGTACTTC. Amino acid sequence: CASSPGLAGIEQYF.

A few counts support this clonotype. The chain employs TRBV7-9 and TRBJ2-7; the D is unclear. V dropped 1 base and J dropped 6 bases, with 7 bases sitting between them. The CDR3 is made up of 12 amino acids. The germline gives CDR1 SEHNR, CDR2 FQNEAQ (reference sequence). The CDR3, as DNA: TGTGCCAGCAGCTTAGATTCCCCCGAGCAGTACTTC. Residues: CASSLDSPEQYF. Full variable domain (missing parts from reference TRBV7-9 and TRBJ2-7): DTGVSQNPRHKITKRGQNVTFRCDPISEHNRLYWYRQTLGQGPEFLTYFQNEAQLEKSRLLSDRFSAERPKGSFSTLEIQRTEQGDSAMYLCASSLDSPEQYFGPGTRLTVT.

This clonotype has just a few counts. This chain connects TRBV5-5 to TRBJ2-5; either TRBD1 or TRBD2 may fit D (5 bases each). V was shortened by 4 bases and J by 1 base, with 11 bases between the two germline ends. CDR1 is SGHKS, CDR2 YYEKEE, per germline (reference sequence). The CDR3 contains 14 residues. The CDR3 is CASSTPGPQETQYF. The CDR3 DNA is TGTGCCAGCAGCACCCCGGGACCCCAAGAGACCCAGTACTTC.

As to this clonotype: This may come from a read error, since a much larger clone is one base off. This sequence joins TRBV3-1 and TRBJ2-7; unclear D gene. The germline gives CDR1 LGHDT, CDR2 YNNKEL (reference sequence). The CDR3 runs 13 residues. DNA for the CDR3: TGTGTCAGCAGCCATTCCTCTTTCGACGAGCAGTACTTC. Protein: CVSSHSSFDEQYF.

Note on this clonotype: A much bigger clone sits one base away, suggesting this may be a read error. The chain links TRBV5-1 to TRBJ1-1; D not certain. The V end was cut by 0 bases, the J end by 4 bases, with 7 bases between. CDR3 size: 13 residues. CDR1 is SGHRS and CDR2 is YFSETQ in the germline V gene. CDR3 in amino acids: CASSLVTGTEAFF. As DNA, the CDR3 is TGCGCCAGCAGCTTGGTCACCGGCACTGAAGCTTTCTTT.

The chain recombines TRBV7-3 with TRBJ2-7; TRBD2 aligns across 7 bases. This CDR3 spans 15 amino acids. J was trimmed by 4 bases and V by 2 bases; bases with no gene match: 8. Germline V CDR1 and CDR2: SGHTA, FQGTGA. CDR3 in DNA: TGTGCCAGCAGCTTAGCATCAACTAGCGAGTACGAGCAGTACTTC. Amino acids: CASSLASTSEYEQYF.

CDR3 nucleotides: TGTGCCTGGAGGGGCGTGGGGAACTATGGCTACACCTTC. It encodes CAWRGVGNYGYTF. The chain employs TRBV30 and TRBJ1-2; D not certain. V was pared by 3 bases and J by 2 bases, with 10 bases between. This CDR3 region has 13 residues. The germline CDR1 and CDR2 sequences are GTSNPN and SVGIG (reference sequence).

This clonotype was seen at least ten times. J is TRBJ1-3 and V is TRBV11-3; perhaps TRBD1 as D (5 bases). The CDR3 covers 15 residues. Trimming shortened V by 4 bases and J by 0 bases, and 10 bases separated the two germline ends. Germline V gives CDR1 SGHNT, CDR2 YENEEA. The CDR3 is CASSSDSSSGNTIYF. CDR3 sequence (DNA): TGTGCCAGCAGCTCCGACAGCTCCTCTGGAAACACCATATATTTT. Combining the CDR3 with reference TRBV11-3 and TRBJ1-3 gives the whole variable domain EAGVVQSPRYKIIEKKQPVAFWCNPISGHNTLYWYLQNLGQGPELLIRYENEEAVDDSQLPKDRFSAERLKGVDSTLKIQPAELGDSAVYLCASSSDSSSGNTIYFGEGSWLTVV.

This clonotype was recorded many times. V and J are TRBV6-5 and TRBJ1-1; D perhaps matches TRBD1 (6 bases). This CDR3 has 13 residues. Per germline, CDR1 MNHEY and CDR2 SVGAGI. V was shortened by 7 bases and J by 3 bases, with 12 bases between the two germline ends. The CDR3 bases are TGTGCCAGCATGGGGGGCTGGGACACTGAAGCTTTCTTT. Translation: CASMGGWDTEAFF.

The gene calls are TRBV7-2 and TRBJ1-1, with D tentatively TRBD1 (5 bases). This CDR3 region has 13 residues. Trimming took off 2 bases at V and 8 bases at J, with 12 bases between the two ends. From germline, CDR1 is SGHTA and CDR2 FQGNSA. The CDR3 sequence is CASSLKGALEAFF. The CDR3 DNA reads as TGTGCCAGCAGCTTAAAAGGGGCACTAGAAGCTTTCTTT.

The rearrangement joins TRBV15 to TRBJ2-7, with 15 bases fitting TRBD2. Germline V gene sequence: CDR1 LNHNV, CDR2 YYDKDF (reference sequence). Unmatched junction bases numbered 4, after V lost 5 bases and J lost 5 bases. The CDR3 runs to 15 residues. The CDR3 nucleotides read TGTGCCACCAGCCCGGGACTAGCGGGAGGCCACGAGCAGTACTTC. It codes for CATSPGLAGGHEQYF.